This TCR beta chain was found in a study of Graves' ophthalmopathy and Graves' hyperthyroidism. The overall study: Prior to any treatment, peripheral blood was collected at the time of initial diagnosis.

Whole-study findings and limits: Blood was where most expanded thyroid clonotypes above 0.001 frequency also turned up.

The authors amplified TCR beta CDR3 regions, and they did so from RNA transcripts for repertoire sequencing. First-round RT-PCR used HTBI primers; second-round multiplex PCR followed. One entry per CDR3 protein results from TCRdb running MiXCR on the multiplex PCR reads. The repertoire holds under 800,000 distinct CDR3 sequences, with approximately 22% as singletons. This CDR3 region has 14 residues. The V end was cut by 3 bases, the J end by 2 bases, with 11 bases between. This clonotype showed up many times. No antigen is known for it. A follow-up of 18 months without ophthalmopathy meant that hyperthyroidism was stable. Diagnosis was based on clinical symptoms, serum thyroxine, TRAb, thyroid ultrasound and orbital computed tomography.

This receptor was taken from a woman younger than 35 with stable Graves' hyperthyroidism. Some clones in this sample may be carry-over from other donors' samples. Sequencing input: peripheral blood. The rearrangement links TRBV12-3 or TRBV12-4 to TRBJ2-7, with D unclear. The chain's CDR3 is CASSFPGSTYEQYF. CDR3 DNA sequence: TGTGCCAGCAGTTTTCCCGGCAGTACCTACGAGCAGTACTTC.